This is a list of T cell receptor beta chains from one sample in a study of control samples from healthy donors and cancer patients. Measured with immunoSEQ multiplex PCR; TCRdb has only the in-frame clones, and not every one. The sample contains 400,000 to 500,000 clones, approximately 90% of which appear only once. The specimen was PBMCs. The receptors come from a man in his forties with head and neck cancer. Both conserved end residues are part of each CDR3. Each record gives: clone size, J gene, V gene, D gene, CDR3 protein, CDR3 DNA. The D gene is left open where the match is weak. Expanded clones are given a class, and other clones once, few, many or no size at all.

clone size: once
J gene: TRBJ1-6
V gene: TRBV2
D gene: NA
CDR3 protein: CASLGSGGFYNSPLHF
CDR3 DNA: TGTGCCAGTCTTGGAAGTGGGGGCTTCTATAATTCACCCCTCCACTTT

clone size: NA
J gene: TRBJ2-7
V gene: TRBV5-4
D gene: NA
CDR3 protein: CASSPGRRYEQYF
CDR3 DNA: TGTGCCAGCAGCCCCGGAAGGCGGTACGAGCAGTACTTC

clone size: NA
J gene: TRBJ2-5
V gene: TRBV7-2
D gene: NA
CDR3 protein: CASSLPPQETQYF
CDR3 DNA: TGTGCCAGCAGCTTACCCCCACAAGAGACCCAGTACTTC

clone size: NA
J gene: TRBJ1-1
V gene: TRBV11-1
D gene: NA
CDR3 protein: CASSPGRVRNTEAFF
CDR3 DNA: TGTGCCAGCAGCCCAGGGAGGGTGAGGAACACTGAAGCTTTCTTT

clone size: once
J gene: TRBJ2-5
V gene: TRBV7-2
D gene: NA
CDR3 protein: CASSPRQLETQYF
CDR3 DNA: TGTGCCAGCAGCCCCCGTCAGTTGGAGACCCAGTACTTC

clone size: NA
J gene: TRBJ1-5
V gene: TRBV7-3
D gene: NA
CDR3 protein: CASSPTGGQPQHF
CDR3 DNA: TGTGCCAGCAGCCCCACGGGGGGTCAGCCCCAGCATTTT

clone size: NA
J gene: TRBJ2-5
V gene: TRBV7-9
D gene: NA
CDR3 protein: CASSSFRDTQETQYF
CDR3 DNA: TGTGCCAGCAGCTCCTTCCGGGACACGCAAGAGACCCAGTACTTC

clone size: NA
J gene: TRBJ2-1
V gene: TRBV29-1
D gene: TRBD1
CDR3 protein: CSVGTGGAEQFF
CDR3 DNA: TGCAGCGTGGGGACAGGCGGCGCCGAGCAGTTCTTC

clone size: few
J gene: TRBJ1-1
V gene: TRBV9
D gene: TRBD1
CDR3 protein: CASSPWGQKNTEAFF
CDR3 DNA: TGTGCCAGCAGCCCCTGGGGACAGAAGAACACTGAAGCTTTCTTT

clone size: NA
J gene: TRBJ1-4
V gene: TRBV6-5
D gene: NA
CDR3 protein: CASSSKGWGTNEKLFF
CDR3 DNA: TGTGCCAGCAGTTCAAAGGGGTGGGGGACTAATGAAAAACTGTTTTTT

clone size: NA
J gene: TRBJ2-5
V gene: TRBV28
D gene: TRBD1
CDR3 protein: CASRGTGRGETQYF
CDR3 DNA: TGTGCCAGCAGGGGGACAGGGAGGGGAGAGACCCAGTACTTC

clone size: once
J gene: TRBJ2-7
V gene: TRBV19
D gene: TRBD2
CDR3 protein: CASSIGTSGIYEQYF
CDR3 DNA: TGTGCCAGTAGTATCGGGACTAGCGGGATATACGAGCAGTACTTC

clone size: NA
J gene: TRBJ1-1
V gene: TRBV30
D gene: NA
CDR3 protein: CASLGQPNTEAFF
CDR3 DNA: TGTGCCTCCCTAGGACAGCCGAACACTGAAGCTTTCTTT

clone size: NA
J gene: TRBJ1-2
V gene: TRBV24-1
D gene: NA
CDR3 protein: CATSDSRGSDGYTF
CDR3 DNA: TGTGCCACCAGTGACAGCAGGGGAAGCGATGGCTACACCTTC

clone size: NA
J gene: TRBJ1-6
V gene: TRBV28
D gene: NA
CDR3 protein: CASTPAGERSYNSPLHF
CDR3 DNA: TGTGCCAGCACCCCGGCAGGGGAGCGATCCTATAATTCACCCCTCCACTTT

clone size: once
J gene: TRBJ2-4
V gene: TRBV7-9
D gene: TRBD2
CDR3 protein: CASSPGLAGGVHLGNIQYF
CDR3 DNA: TGTGCCAGCAGCCCCGGACTAGCGGGAGGTGTTCACCTAGGAAACATTCAGTACTTC

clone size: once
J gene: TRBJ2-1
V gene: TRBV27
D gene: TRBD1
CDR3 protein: CASSLGWGQHNEQFF
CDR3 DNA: TGTGCCAGCAGTTTAGGTTGGGGACAGCACAATGAGCAGTTCTTC

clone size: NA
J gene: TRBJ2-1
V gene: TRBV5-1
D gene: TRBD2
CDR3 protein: CASSVLAGGLGYEQFF
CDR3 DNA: TGCGCCAGCAGCGTCTTAGCGGGGGGCCTCGGTTATGAGCAGTTCTTC

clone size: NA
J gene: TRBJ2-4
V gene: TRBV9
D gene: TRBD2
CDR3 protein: CASSVGLADQNIQYF
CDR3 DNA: TGTGCCAGCAGCGTAGGACTAGCGGACCAAAACATTCAGTACTTC

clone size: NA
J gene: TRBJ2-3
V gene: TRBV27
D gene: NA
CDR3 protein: CASSSADTQYF
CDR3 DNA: TGTGCCAGCAGTTCCGCAGATACGCAGTATTTT

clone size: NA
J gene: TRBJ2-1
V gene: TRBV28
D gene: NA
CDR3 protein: CASSPRQGGRMGEQFF
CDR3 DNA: TGTGCCAGCAGTCCCCGCCAGGGGGGGCGTATGGGTGAGCAGTTCTTC

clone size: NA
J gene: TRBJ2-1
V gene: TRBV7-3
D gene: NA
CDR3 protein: CASSLGPNDEQFF
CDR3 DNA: TGTGCCAGCAGCTTAGGCCCTAACGATGAGCAGTTCTTC

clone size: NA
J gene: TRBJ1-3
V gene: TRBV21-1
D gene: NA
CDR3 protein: CASSKEAGAGNTIYF
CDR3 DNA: TGTGCCAGCAGCAAAGAGGCAGGGGCAGGAAACACCATATATTTT

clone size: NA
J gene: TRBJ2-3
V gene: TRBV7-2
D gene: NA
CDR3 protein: CASSLDYSRSTDTQYF
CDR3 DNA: TGTGCCAGCAGCTTAGATTACAGCCGGAGCACAGATACGCAGTATTTT

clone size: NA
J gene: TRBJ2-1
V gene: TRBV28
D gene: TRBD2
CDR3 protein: CASSLPGLVYNEQFF
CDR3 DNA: TGTGCCAGCAGCCTTCCGGGACTAGTATACAATGAGCAGTTCTTC